Listed below are T cell receptor beta chains from one sample, sequenced in a study of blood T cell repertoires in COVID-19. The protocol was immunoSEQ multiplex PCR, while the TCRdb copy is restricted to in-frame clones and leaves out a portion. This sample has more than 200,000 clones; around 86% occur once, and the top ten carry over 4.5%. Sequenced input: peripheral blood. The receptors originated from a man older than 75 with acute or convalescent COVID-19. The CDR3 runs from the conserved cysteine through the conserved F or W. The D gene is left open where the match is weak. Clone size, where shown, is once, few, many, or a class for clones that have expanded.

TRBV9	TRBJ2-5	-	-	CASSKQGFLGSTQETQYF	TGTGCCAGCAGCAAACAGGGTTTCCTGGGGAGTACCCAAGAGACCCAGTACTTC
TRBV5-8	TRBJ1-1	-	-	CASSILGGIKNTEAFF	TGTGCCAGCAGCATCCTTGGGGGCATCAAGAACACTGAAGCTTTCTTT
TRBV6-5	TRBJ1-2	-	-	CASSRNRDGYTF	TGTGCCAGCAGTAGAAACAGGGACGGCTACACCTTC
TRBV11-3	TRBJ2-1	-	-	CASSPRVGNSYNEQFF	TGTGCCAGCAGCCCGAGGGTGGGAAACTCCTACAATGAGCAGTTCTTC
TRBV11-2	TRBJ2-3	-	-	CASSLWSGGTPRDTQYF	TGTGCCAGCAGCTTATGGTCAGGCGGGACCCCGAGAGATACGCAGTATTTT
TRBV19	TRBJ2-7	-	TRBD1	CASRQGVPPYEQYF	TGTGCCAGTCGACAGGGCGTCCCCCCCTACGAGCAGTACTTC
TRBV6-5	TRBJ1-6	-	-	CASSSVQQNNSPLHF	TGTGCCAGCAGTTCCGTACAGCAGAACAATTCACCCCTCCACTTT
TRBV4-2	TRBJ1-6	once	-	CASSQDSGDNSPLHF	TGTGCCAGCAGCCAAGATTCAGGGGATAATTCACCCCTCCACTTT
TRBV7-2	TRBJ2-1	once	-	CASSLGGHEQFF	TGTGCCAGCAGCTTAGGAGGTCATGAGCAGTTCTTC
TRBV7-9	TRBJ2-1	-	-	CASSDGRETNHNEQFF	TGTGCCAGCAGCGACGGGCGGGAAACTAACCACAATGAGCAGTTCTTC
TRBV6-5	TRBJ1-1	few	TRBD1	CASSSGTGGFTEAFF	TGTGCCAGCAGTTCCGGGACAGGGGGTTTTACTGAAGCTTTCTTT
TRBV24-1	TRBJ1-2	-	-	CATSEGGSEGYTF	TGTGCCACCAGTGAGGGAGGATCGGAGGGCTACACCTTC
TRBV7-9	TRBJ2-1	-	TRBD2	CASRPGLANNEQFF	TGTGCCAGCAGGCCCGGACTAGCTAACAATGAGCAGTTCTTC
TRBV3-1/TRBV3-2	TRBJ1-1	-	-	CASSQEGGAEAFF	TGTGCCAGCAGCCAAGAAGGCGGGGCTGAAGCTTTCTTT
TRBV19	TRBJ1-3	few	TRBD1	CASSTRTGSFAGNTIYF	TGTGCCAGTAGTACAAGGACAGGGTCCTTTGCTGGAAACACCATATATTTT
TRBV21-1	TRBJ2-1	-	-	CASTDRGLAAYNEQFF	TGTGCCAGCACCGACCGGGGACTAGCGGCCTACAATGAGCAGTTCTTC
TRBV7-9	TRBJ1-6	-	-	CASSLAYRSSYNSPLHF	TGTGCCAGCAGCTTAGCCTACAGGAGCTCCTATAATTCACCCCTCCACTTT
TRBV24-1	TRBJ2-5	-	TRBD1	CATSARDRAQETQYF	TGTGCCACCAGTGCTAGGGACAGGGCGCAAGAGACCCAGTACTTC
TRBV18	TRBJ1-4	-	-	CASSPPSRVNEKLFF	TGTGCCAGCTCACCACCATCTAGAGTTAATGAAAAACTGTTTTTT
TRBV29-1	TRBJ1-1	-	TRBD1	CSVEFAGGFVAFF	TGCAGCGTTGAATTCGCAGGGGGGTTTGTAGCTTTCTTT
TRBV29-1	TRBJ2-1	-	-	CSVAAGVGAEQFF	TGCAGCGTTGCAGCAGGGGTCGGGGCTGAGCAGTTCTTC
TRBV28	TRBJ2-4	-	TRBD1	CASSPQGRGQWFGKNIQYF	TGTGCCAGCAGTCCCCAGGGCAGGGGGCAATGGTTTGGCAAAAACATTCAGTACTTC
TRBV19	TRBJ2-7	-	-	CASSITGVMGEQYF	TGTGCCAGTAGTATAACGGGGGTCATGGGCGAGCAGTACTTC
TRBV5-5	TRBJ2-7	few	-	CASSLVGTPSSYEQYF	TGTGCCAGCAGCTTGGTTGGGACACCGAGCTCCTACGAGCAGTACTTC
TRBV30	TRBJ2-6	-	-	CALTQGSGANVLTF	TGTGCCTTAACGCAGGGATCCGGGGCCAACGTCCTGACTTTC
TRBV27	TRBJ2-7	-	-	CASSSHYEQYF	TGTGCCAGCAGTTCCCACTACGAGCAGTACTTC
TRBV29-1	TRBJ1-2	-	-	CSVDREYGYTF	TGCAGCGTTGACAGGGAATATGGCTACACCTTC
TRBV4-1	TRBJ2-7	-	TRBD1	CASSQPLDRGYYEQYF	TGCGCCAGCAGCCAACCTTTGGACAGGGGCTACTACGAGCAGTACTTC
TRBV5-4	TRBJ2-3	-	TRBD2	CASSSAGLAVGDTQYF	TGTGCCAGCAGCTCCGCCGGACTAGCTGTGGGAGATACGCAGTATTTT
TRBV3-1/TRBV3-2	TRBJ2-3	-	-	CASSQRGSTDTQYF	TGTGCCAGCAGCCAAAGGGGTAGCACAGATACGCAGTATTTT
TRBV27	TRBJ1-2	-	-	CASSFQGTLYGYTF	TGTGCCAGCAGTTTTCAGGGAACTCTCTATGGCTACACCTTC
TRBV7-3	TRBJ2-1	-	-	CASSPRNSNEQFF	TGTGCCAGCAGCCCCCGAAACTCTAATGAGCAGTTCTTC
TRBV6-5	TRBJ1-1	few	TRBD1	CASSRGERNTEAFF	TGTGCCAGCTCCAGGGGGGAACGGAACACTGAAGCTTTCTTT
TRBV7-6	TRBJ2-1	-	-	CASSPGLLGDNEQFF	TGTGCCAGCAGCCCGGGACTCCTGGGCGACAATGAGCAGTTCTTC
TRBV15	TRBJ1-1	-	-	CATVGGNTEAFF	TGTGCCACCGTGGGGGGGAACACTGAAGCTTTCTTT
TRBV4-3	TRBJ1-4	-	-	CASSQYPTENEKLFF	TGCGCCAGCAGCCAATACCCGACAGAAAATGAAAAACTGTTTTTT
TRBV19	TRBJ1-5	-	TRBD1	CASSMGAGRGLHQPQHF	TGTGCCAGTAGTATGGGGGCGGGAAGGGGGCTTCATCAGCCCCAGCATTTT
TRBV10-3	TRBJ2-7	-	-	CAISDLAAAYEQYF	TGTGCCATCAGTGACTTAGCGGCAGCCTACGAGCAGTACTTC
TRBV28	TRBJ1-5	-	TRBD1	CASSFQRQGPGSNQPQHF	TGTGCCAGCAGTTTCCAACGACAGGGGCCCGGGAGCAATCAGCCCCAGCATTTT
TRBV11-2	TRBJ2-5	-	-	CASSLDSETQYF	TGTGCCAGCAGCTTAGATTCGGAGACCCAGTACTTC
TRBV24-1	TRBJ2-3	-	TRBD2	CATSDSRAGGYTDTQYF	TGTGCCACCAGTGATTCCAGAGCGGGAGGGTACACAGATACGCAGTATTTT
TRBV3-1/TRBV3-2	TRBJ2-1	once	-	CASSQSYSVLNEQFF	TGTGCCAGCAGCCAGAGTTATAGCGTGCTCAATGAGCAGTTCTTC
TRBV19	TRBJ2-6	-	-	CASSSNRAPGANVLTF	TGTGCCAGTAGTTCCAACAGGGCCCCCGGGGCCAACGTCCTGACTTTC
TRBV7-2	TRBJ2-1	once	TRBD2	CASSSYKAGSNEQFF	TGTGCCAGCAGCTCTTATAAAGCGGGATCCAATGAGCAGTTCTTC
TRBV12-3/TRBV12-4	TRBJ1-5	-	-	CASGHYSNQPQHF	TGTGCCAGCGGTCACTATAGCAATCAGCCCCAGCATTTT
TRBV19	TRBJ1-1	-	-	CASSYTGINTEAFF	TGTGCCAGTAGTTACACAGGGATCAACACTGAAGCTTTCTTT
TRBV7-9	TRBJ1-5	-	TRBD1	CASSLNGQGNQPQHF	TGTGCCAGCAGCCTCAACGGACAGGGCAATCAGCCCCAGCATTTT
TRBV3-1/TRBV3-2	TRBJ2-7	-	-	CASSLKDSPYEQYF	TGTGCCAGCAGCCTAAAAGACAGCCCCTACGAGCAGTACTTC
TRBV10-3	TRBJ2-1	once	-	CAISDEEYNEQFF	TGTGCCATCAGTGATGAGGAATACAATGAGCAGTTCTTC
TRBV27	TRBJ1-2	-	-	CASSEGQPMGIYGYTF	TGTGCCAGCAGTGAAGGACAGCCCATGGGGATCTATGGCTACACCTTC